This record covers a single TCR beta chain. Which antigen it targets is not known. No base quality values were provided; no much bigger clone lies one nucleotide off. In total, 666 healthy bone marrow donors made up the cohort. At the time of sampling, every cohort member was nominally healthy, though immune exposures that went unrecorded were likely present. The donor tested CMV seronegative and was one of the 352 seronegative cohort members. A peripheral blood sample was provided by each donor, and peripheral blood mononuclear cells were used for TCR beta sequencing. The Qiagen DNeasy Blood Extraction Kit was used to extract genomic DNA from the blood cell samples. CDR1 MGHRA and CDR2 YSYEKL were looked up in the germline V gene. Here V drops 4 bases and J drops 2 bases, and the junction holds 8 bases not matched to any gene. From cysteine to phenylalanine, the CDR3 is 16 amino acids long. Just CDR3 DNA is preserved here, 48 bases in frame from base 1.

The library was built by means of the immunoSEQ multiplex PCR assay. For the multiplex PCR, a mixture combining 60 forward primers for TCR Vbeta segments and 13 reverse primers for TCR Jbeta segments was used. The CDR3 region of rearranged TCR beta genes was amplified from genomic DNA with a multiplex PCR assay. On the Illumina HiSeq System, the amplified TCR beta libraries were sequenced as 87-base-pair reads. In the original analysis: Across the 670 or so repertoires, a later analysis counted some 81 million unique TCR beta chains, roughly 11 million of which were shared by at least two donors. A nearest-neighbor algorithm error-corrected the raw reads and collapsed the reads into unique sequences, merging closely related sequences to remove PCR and sequencing errors. Alignment of CDR3 sequences to IMGT reference sequences was used to assign V, D and J gene segments. Each retained sequence needed at least a six-nucleotide match to both a V gene segment and a J gene segment. Rearrangements were called productive when the CDR3 lacked stop codons and stayed in frame with V and J; all others were non-productive. CDR3 was defined according to IMGT convention as the region running from the second conserved V-encoded cysteine to the conserved J-encoded phenylalanine. The earlier analysis of a few hundred of the donors excluded sequences that lacked an unambiguous match to a single V gene segment. In an earlier analysis of about 590 of the donors, a V segment was called functional when productive rearrangements were above 56.7%, and segregating when the standard deviation between donors exceeded 5%. To diagnose cytomegalovirus status from the catalog of TCR beta chain sequences, a statistical classification framework was built. In a later analysis, TCR nucleotide sequences were compared against IMGT/GENE-DB human TR gene sequences so that V and J genes could be assigned. A later analysis assigned CDR3 sequences and most-parsimonious VDJ recombination scenarios with the TCRdist pipeline. In a later analysis, every TCR beta chain was defined by the combination of its CDR3 amino acid sequence and its V-gene family, and reads without a unique V-gene family were dropped. A later analysis removed 592 highly shared, low-generation-probability nucleotide sequences to deal with suspected cross-contamination and a sequencing artifact. For each public chain, a later analysis derived a clonal expansion index from normalized ranks of inferred template counts within each repertoire. In a later analysis, generation probabilities were computed with a VDJ recombination model fitted to out-of-frame rearrangements, and the resulting probabilities were checked against IGoR. A later analysis scored TCR-TCR, TCR-HLA and TCR-CMV co-occurrence with hypergeometric tests, applying a repertoire-size bias correction to TCR pairs. False discovery rates were estimated in a later analysis by permuting HLA or CMV assignments 20 times. In a later analysis, co-occurring TCRs were grouped using DBSCAN, with TCRdist sequence similarity added in when clustering inside HLA-allele-positive subsets. For co-occurrence clustering, repertoires with fewer than 30,000 or more than 120,000 public chains were excluded, along with four to six repertoires with anomalous nucleotide sharing. Not all clones reach the TCRdb copy of this immuneACCESS table, which keeps in-frame sequences only. Checked studies attribute under half of the gap to unresolved V genes and leave the rest unexplained. V and J calls plus clone size are reproduced from that table; the DNA served to infer D and trimming. The sample includes 76,000 or so clones, with 79% observed a single time. The ten largest clones add up to about 2.5% of the sample.

The sample is drawn from a study of cytomegalovirus exposure and HLA in healthy donors (dated by TCRdb to between 2016 and 2019). Study-level background: According to an earlier analysis of 587 of the donors, some 180 million T cells yielded approximately 120 million unique TCR beta sequences and 276 Gb of sequence data. An early release covering around 630 HLA-typed donors comprised about 300 gigabases of sequencing data and about 90 million unique TCR sequences. Of the 300 to 450 genotyped donors, roughly 76% were placed in the genetic ancestry cluster associated with self-reported Caucasian donors. The study was designed to test whether signatures of past pathogen exposure could be identified by cataloging public T cell receptors. The study profiled the T cell repertoires of 666 subjects by immunosequencing and related them to cytomegalovirus serostatus. Along with the roughly 610-subject first cohort, a separate validation cohort of about 110 different subjects was used. To predict cytomegalovirus infection status, the study brought together high-throughput TCR immunosequencing, statistical association of individual TCRs with disease status, and machine learning. In a later analysis, previously published TCR beta repertoires from 666 donors were re-analyzed and high-resolution HLA genotyping was added so that TCR occurrence patterns could be studied. Rather than drawing on any new phenotypic data, the later analysis identified candidate immune exposures from TCR beta sequences and the way those sequences occurred across donors. To decide whether each TCR beta V gene segment behaved as functional or pseudogenic, an earlier analysis of some 600 of the donors relied on high-throughput TCR beta sequencing. Donor age, sex, ethnicity and CMV serostatus were collected together with the repertoire data. In a later genetic analysis, genome-wide SNP genotypes for about 65% of the roughly 700 donors were used, and that subset was treated as a discovery cohort. Every discovery cohort repertoire had been produced on one sequencing platform. Class I and class II HLA loci were covered by the typing at four-digit resolution. The number of donors typed differed by locus, with roughly 620-630 for A, B, C, DRB1 and DQB1, around 520 for DQA1, 606 for DPA1, and some 440 for DPB1. Roughly five DR-DQ haplotypes were treated as single units for association and clustering because of strong linkage in the cohort. Across 398 genotyped donors of the cohort, an average of roughly 230,000 unique TCR beta nucleotide sequences per donor were sequenced, and roughly 18% of those sequences were non-productive.

What the research found in general, with its limitations: V-gene and J-gene trimming of TCR beta chains was associated with a missense DCLRE1C variant in a later genetic analysis, and the association was replicated in an independent cohort. A cluster of highly shared sequence variants was judged likely to be a technical artifact of the sequencing pipeline. In a later genetic analysis, fewer N-insertions in productive TCRs were reported among donors in an Asian-associated ancestry cluster than the roughly 700-donor mean. Seventeen rarely observed V segments, including chromosome 9 orphons, were excluded from the earlier analysis of several hundred of the donors because counts were too low. When HLA alleles, especially DR and DQ, strongly co-occurred, attributing TCR associations to individual alleles was difficult. Only TCR beta chains were sequenced in this cohort, and the absence of alpha or paired-chain data limited detectable features. The 87-base-pair reads could not distinguish some IMGT-functional V segments, including TRBV6-2 and TRBV6-3, so those segments were excluded. According to the authors, the approach could potentially be generalized to other disease states and immunological phenotypes. Specific HLA alleles were associated with 15,000 to 20,000 TCR beta sequences at a false discovery rate of 0.05 in a later analysis. CMV serostatus was the only immune exposure information available for the cohort. Across donors, most TCR sequences were observed very rarely, whereas some public TCRs were present in many individuals. Cytomegalovirus status was reported to be diagnosed by the classifier with high specificity and sensitivity in both the original and validation cohorts. Linkage disequilibrium might explain the correlated functional status among segregating V segments, but an unknown experimental factor could not be ruled out. HLA typing was unavailable for some donors at each locus, so association tests used only the typed subset. A further reported finding was that TCR beta sequences accurately predicted the HLA-A and HLA-B alleles for most subjects in the first cohort. In an earlier analysis of some 540 of the donors, most TCR beta V segments appeared in productive rearrangements about 90% or about 30% of the time, broadly matching IMGT annotations. A later analysis found that TCR association rates varied across HLA loci, with DRB1 alleles showing the most associated TCRs and HLA-C alleles the fewest. In the study, 164 TCR beta chains were listed as associated with cytomegalovirus. In vitro tests confirmed that a few of the cytomegalovirus-associated TCR beta chains recognize cytomegalovirus antigens. Presence/absence analyses assumed roughly uniform sequencing depth across donors, an assumption that may not hold. According to a later analysis, most CMV-associated TCR beta chains appeared to be HLA-restricted, and the HLA associations seemed to be driven largely by CMV exposure. A later analysis found that HLA-associated TCR beta chains were more clonally expanded and had lower generation probabilities than equally common non-associated chains. In a later analysis, several top co-occurrence clusters were reported to appear linked to parvovirus B19, influenza, CMV and Epstein-Barr virus.

Recombination linked TRBV4-1 to TRBJ2-1; a stretch of 7 junction bases matches TRBD2. The receptor's source is a man younger than 45 in good health and CMV-seronegative. The material sequenced was PBMCs. The DNA sequence follows: TGCGCCAGCAGCCTTCCGGGGGGAGACGCCTACAATGAGCAGTTCTTC. It is translated as CASSLPGGDAYNEQFF.